These T cell receptor beta chains were read from a single sample in a study of T cell changes during pregnancy in multiple sclerosis. The data were produced by immunoSEQ multiplex PCR, yet TCRdb's version contains in-frame clones alone and is incomplete. The sample records 90,000 to 150,000 clones, approximately 93% being singletons. The specimen was peripheral blood, collected before pregnancy. Receptor source: a female donor with multiple sclerosis, enrolled in a pregnancy study. Both conserved end residues are part of each CDR3. The D gene is left open where the match is weak. Not all rows give a size; the values are once, few, many and, for expanded clones, a class.

clone size,J gene,V gene,D gene,CDR3 DNA,CDR3 protein
NA,TRBJ1-3,TRBV5-6,NA,TGTGCCAGCAGCTCGCTCAGGGGAAGTAACACCATATATTTT,CASSSLRGSNTIYF
NA,TRBJ2-5,TRBV27,TRBD2,TGTGCCAGCAGTCCGGGACTAGCGGGGGGGATCCAAGAGACCCAGTACTTC,CASSPGLAGGIQETQYF
NA,TRBJ1-2,TRBV5-1,TRBD1,TGCGCCAGCAGCTCAGCGAGGGGACAGGGGTGGAGTGGCTACACCTTC,CASSSARGQGWSGYTF
NA,TRBJ1-1,TRBV5-1,NA,TGCGCCAGCAGCTTGGTTGTAGCGACTGCGAACACTGAAGCTTTCTTT,CASSLVVATANTEAFF
NA,TRBJ1-2,TRBV9,TRBD1,TGTGCCAGCAGCGTAGGATCAGGGGGCATAGGGGGCTACACCTTC,CASSVGSGGIGGYTF
NA,TRBJ1-2,TRBV7-9,TRBD1,TGTGCCAGCAGCTTCCAACAGGGGGCGATCGGCTACACCTTC,CASSFQQGAIGYTF
NA,TRBJ2-5,TRBV5-5,TRBD2,TGTGCCAGCAAAAGGACTAGCGGGGAGCAAGAGACCCAGTACTTC,CASKRTSGEQETQYF
NA,TRBJ2-6,TRBV18,TRBD1,TGTGCCAGCTCATTTTCCGGGACAGATGGCTCTGGGGCCAACGTCCTGACTTTC,CASSFSGTDGSGANVLTF
NA,TRBJ2-1,TRBV4-1,TRBD2,TGCGCCAGCAGCCAGGACCCGGGACTATCCTACAATGAGCAGTTCTTC,CASSQDPGLSYNEQFF
once,TRBJ1-2,TRBV6-6,TRBD1,TGTGCCAGCAGTTACCCCGACAGGGCCGGAGGCTACACCTTC,CASSYPDRAGGYTF
NA,TRBJ1-1,TRBV5-1,NA,TGCGCCAGCAGCTTGACAGCGAACACTGAAGCTTTCTTT,CASSLTANTEAFF